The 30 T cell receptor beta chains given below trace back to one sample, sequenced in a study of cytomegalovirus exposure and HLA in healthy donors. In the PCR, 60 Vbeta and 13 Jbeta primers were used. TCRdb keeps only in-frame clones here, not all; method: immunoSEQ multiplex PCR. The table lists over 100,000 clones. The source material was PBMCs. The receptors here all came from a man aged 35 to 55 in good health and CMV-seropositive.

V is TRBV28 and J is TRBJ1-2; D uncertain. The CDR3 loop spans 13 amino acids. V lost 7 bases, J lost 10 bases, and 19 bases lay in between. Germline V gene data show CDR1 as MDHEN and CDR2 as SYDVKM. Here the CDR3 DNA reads TGTGCCAGCAATCCCCCGGGAGTATCGGCCTACACCTTC. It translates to CASNPPGVSAYTF.

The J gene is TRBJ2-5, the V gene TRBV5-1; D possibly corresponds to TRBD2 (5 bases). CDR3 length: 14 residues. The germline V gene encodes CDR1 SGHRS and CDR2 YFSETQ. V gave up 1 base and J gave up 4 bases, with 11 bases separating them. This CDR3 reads CASSLREQLETQYF. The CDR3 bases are TGCGCCAGCAGCTTGAGGGAGCAACTAGAGACCCAGTACTTC.

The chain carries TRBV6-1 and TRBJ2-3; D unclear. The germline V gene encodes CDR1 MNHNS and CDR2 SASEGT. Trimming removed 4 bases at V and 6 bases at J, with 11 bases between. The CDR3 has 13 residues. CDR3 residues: CASSVLADDTQYF. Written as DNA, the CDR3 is TGTGCCAGCAGTGTTTTGGCTGATGATACGCAGTATTTT.

This CDR3 is CASSQDSQGLAYGYTF. The CDR3 DNA is TGCGCCAGCAGCCAAGATTCTCAGGGGCTCGCCTATGGCTACACCTTC. The chain carries TRBV4-1 and TRBJ1-2, with a tentative D call TRBD1 (6 bases). Germline CDR1 and CDR2: MGHRA and YSYEKL. Between the trimmed V and J ends, which lost 0 bases and 4 bases, there was a span of 15 bases. This CDR3 has 16 amino acids.

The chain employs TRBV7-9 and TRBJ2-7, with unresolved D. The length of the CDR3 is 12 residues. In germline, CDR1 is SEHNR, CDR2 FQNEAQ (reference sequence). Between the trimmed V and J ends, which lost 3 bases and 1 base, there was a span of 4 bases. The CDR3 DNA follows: TGTGCCAGCAGCTTTGAGTCCTACGAGCAGTACTTC. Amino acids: CASSFESYEQYF.

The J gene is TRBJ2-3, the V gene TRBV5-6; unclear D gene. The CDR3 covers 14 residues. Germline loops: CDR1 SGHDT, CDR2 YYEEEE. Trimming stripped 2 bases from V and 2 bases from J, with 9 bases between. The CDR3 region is CASSLYPFTDTQYF. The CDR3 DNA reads TGTGCCAGCAGCTTATATCCTTTCACAGATACGCAGTATTTT.

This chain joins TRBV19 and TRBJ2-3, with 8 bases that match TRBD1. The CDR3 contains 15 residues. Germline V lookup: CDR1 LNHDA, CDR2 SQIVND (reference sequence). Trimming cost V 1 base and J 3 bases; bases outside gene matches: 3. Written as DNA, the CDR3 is TGTGCCAGTAGTATAGGAGGACAGGGTACAGATACGCAGTATTTT. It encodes CASSIGGQGTDTQYF.

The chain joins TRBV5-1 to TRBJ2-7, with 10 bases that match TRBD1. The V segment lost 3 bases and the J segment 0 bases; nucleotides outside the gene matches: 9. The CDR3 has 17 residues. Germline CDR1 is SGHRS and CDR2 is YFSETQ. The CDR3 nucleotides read TGCGCCAGCAGCTCTCGACAGGGGGCTACCAGCTCCTACGAGCAGTACTTC. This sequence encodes CASSSRQGATSSYEQYF.

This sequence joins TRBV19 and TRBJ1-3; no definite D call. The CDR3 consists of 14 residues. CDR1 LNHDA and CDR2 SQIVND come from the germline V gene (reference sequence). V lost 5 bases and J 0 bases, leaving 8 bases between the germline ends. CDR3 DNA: TGTGCCAGTAGTTTCGGGAGCTCTGGAAACACCATATATTTT. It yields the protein CASSFGSSGNTIYF.

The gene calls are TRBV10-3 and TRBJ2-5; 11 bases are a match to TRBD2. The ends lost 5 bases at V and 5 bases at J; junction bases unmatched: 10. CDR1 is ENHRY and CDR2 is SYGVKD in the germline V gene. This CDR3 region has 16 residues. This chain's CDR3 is CAISPNMASGRETQYF. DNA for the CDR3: TGTGCCATCAGTCCCAACATGGCTAGCGGGAGGGAGACCCAGTACTTC.

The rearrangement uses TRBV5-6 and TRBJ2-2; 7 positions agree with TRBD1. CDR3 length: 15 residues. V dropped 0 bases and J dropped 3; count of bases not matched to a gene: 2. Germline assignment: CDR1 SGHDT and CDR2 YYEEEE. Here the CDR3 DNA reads TGTGCCAGCAGCTTGGTGGGGACAGACACCGGGGAGCTGTTTTTT. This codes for CASSLVGTDTGELFF.

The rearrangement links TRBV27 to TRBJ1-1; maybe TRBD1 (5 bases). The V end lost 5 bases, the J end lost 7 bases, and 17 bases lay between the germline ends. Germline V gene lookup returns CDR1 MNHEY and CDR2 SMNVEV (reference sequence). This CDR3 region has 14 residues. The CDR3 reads CASSLLAGTFEAFF. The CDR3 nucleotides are TGTGCCAGCAGTCTCCTAGCCGGGACTTTTGAAGCTTTCTTT.

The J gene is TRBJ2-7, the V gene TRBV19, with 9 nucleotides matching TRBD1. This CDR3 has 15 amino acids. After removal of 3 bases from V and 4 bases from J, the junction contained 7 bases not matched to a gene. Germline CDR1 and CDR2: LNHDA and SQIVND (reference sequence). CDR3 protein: CASSIGWDRVYEQYF. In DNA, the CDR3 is TGTGCCAGTAGTATTGGGTGGGACAGGGTTTACGAGCAGTACTTC.

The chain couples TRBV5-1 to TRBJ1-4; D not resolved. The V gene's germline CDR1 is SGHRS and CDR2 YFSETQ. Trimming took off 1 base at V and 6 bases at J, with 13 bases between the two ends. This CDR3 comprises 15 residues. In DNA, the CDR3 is TGCGCCAGCAGCTTGACCGCCTACGGGGATGAAAAACTGTTTTTT. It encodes CASSLTAYGDEKLFF. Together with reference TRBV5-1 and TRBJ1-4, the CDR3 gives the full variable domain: KAGVTQTPRYLIKTRGQQVTLSCSPISGHRSVSWYQQTPGQGLQFLFEYFSETQRNKGNFPGRFSGRQFSNSRSEMNVSTLELGDSALYLCASSLTAYGDEKLFFGSGTQLSVL.

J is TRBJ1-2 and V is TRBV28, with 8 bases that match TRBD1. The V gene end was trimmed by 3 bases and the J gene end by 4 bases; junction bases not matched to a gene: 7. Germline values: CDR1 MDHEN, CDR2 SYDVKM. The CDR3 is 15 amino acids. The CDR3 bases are TGTGCCAGCAGTTTCCGGGACAGGAAGATCTATGGCTACACCTTC. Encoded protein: CASSFRDRKIYGYTF.

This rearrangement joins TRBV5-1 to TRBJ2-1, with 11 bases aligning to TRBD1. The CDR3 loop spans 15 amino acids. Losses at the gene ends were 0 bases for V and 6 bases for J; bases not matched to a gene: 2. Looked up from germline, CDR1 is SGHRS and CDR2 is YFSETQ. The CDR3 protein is CASSLGGQGGNEQFF. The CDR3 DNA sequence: TGCGCCAGCAGCTTGGGGGGACAGGGGGGCAATGAGCAGTTCTTC.

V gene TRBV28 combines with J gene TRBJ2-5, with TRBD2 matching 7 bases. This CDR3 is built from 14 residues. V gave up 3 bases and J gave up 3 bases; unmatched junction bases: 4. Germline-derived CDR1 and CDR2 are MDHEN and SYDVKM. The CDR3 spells CASSLWGGKETQYF. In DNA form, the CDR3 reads TGTGCCAGCAGTTTGTGGGGAGGGAAAGAGACCCAGTACTTC.

As DNA, the CDR3 is TGCGCCAGCAGCCAAGATAAGGGGACAGGAGTATGGACAACTAATGAAAAACTGTTTTTT. As protein: CASSQDKGTGVWTTNEKLFF. The chain is built from TRBV4-3 and TRBJ1-4; 8 bases map to TRBD1. The germline V gene has CDR1 LGHNA and CDR2 YSLEER. J was trimmed by 0 bases and V by 0 bases; bases with no gene match: 12. This CDR3 contains 20 residues.

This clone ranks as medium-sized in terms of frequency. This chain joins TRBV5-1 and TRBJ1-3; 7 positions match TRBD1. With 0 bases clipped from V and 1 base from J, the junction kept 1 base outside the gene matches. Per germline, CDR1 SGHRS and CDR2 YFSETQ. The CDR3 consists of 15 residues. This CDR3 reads CASSLVQGSGNTIYF. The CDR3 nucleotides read TGCGCCAGCAGCTTGGTACAGGGGTCTGGAAACACCATATATTTT.

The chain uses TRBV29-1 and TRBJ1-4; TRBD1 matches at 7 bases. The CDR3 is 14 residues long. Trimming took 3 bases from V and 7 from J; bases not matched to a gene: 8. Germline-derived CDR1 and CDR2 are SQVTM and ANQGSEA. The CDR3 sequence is CSVDLGGRVEKLFF. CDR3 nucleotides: TGCAGCGTTGACCTAGGGGGCCGAGTTGAAAAACTGTTTTTT.

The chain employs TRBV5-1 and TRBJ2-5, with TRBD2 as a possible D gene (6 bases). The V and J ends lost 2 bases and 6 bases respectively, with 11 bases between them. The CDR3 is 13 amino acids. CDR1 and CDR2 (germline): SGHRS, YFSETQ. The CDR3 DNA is TGCGCCAGCAGCTTCGGGACTCTCCAGACCCAGTACTTC. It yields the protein CASSFGTLQTQYF.

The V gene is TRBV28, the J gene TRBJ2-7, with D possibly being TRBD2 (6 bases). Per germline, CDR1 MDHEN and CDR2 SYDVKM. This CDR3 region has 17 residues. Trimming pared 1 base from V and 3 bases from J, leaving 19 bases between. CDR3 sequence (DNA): TGTGCCAGCAGTTTATCATTGGAGGGAGCAGGGAACTACGAGCAGTACTTC. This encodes CASSLSLEGAGNYEQYF.

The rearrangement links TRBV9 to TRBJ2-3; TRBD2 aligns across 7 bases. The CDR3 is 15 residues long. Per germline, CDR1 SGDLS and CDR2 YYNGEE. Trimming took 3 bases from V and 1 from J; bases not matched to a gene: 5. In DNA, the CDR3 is TGTGCCAGCAGCGCCGGGACTACAGGCACAGATACGCAGTATTTT. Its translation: CASSAGTTGTDTQYF.

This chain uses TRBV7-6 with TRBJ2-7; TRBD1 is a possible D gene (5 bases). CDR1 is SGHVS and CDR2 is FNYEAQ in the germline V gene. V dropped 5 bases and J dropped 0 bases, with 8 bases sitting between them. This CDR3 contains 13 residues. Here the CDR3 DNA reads TGTGCCAGCAGCCGGACAAGCTCCTACGAGCAGTACTTC. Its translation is CASSRTSSYEQYF. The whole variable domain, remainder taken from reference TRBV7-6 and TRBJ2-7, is GAGVSQSPRYKVTKRGQDVALRCDPISGHVSLYWYRQALGQGPEFLTYFNYEAQQDKSGLPNDRFSAERPEGSISTLTIQRTEQRDSAMYRCASSRTSSYEQYFGPGTRLTVT.

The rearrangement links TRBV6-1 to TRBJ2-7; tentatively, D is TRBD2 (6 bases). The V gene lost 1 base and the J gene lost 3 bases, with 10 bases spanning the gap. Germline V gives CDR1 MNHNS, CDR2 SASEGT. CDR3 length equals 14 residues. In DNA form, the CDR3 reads TGTGCCAGCAGTGAAGTTGGGGGGTTCTACGAGCAGTACTTC. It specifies CASSEVGGFYEQYF.

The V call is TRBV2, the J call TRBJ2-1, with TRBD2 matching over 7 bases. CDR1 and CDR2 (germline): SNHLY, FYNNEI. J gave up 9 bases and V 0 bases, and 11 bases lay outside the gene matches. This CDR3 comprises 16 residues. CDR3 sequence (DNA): TGTGCCAGCAGTGAAGCGGCGCGGGAGATGCAGGGTGAGCAGTTCTTC. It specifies CASSEAAREMQGEQFF.

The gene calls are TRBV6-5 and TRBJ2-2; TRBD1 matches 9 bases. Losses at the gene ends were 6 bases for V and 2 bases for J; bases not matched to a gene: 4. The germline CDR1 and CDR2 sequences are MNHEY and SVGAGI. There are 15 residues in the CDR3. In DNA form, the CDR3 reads TGTGCCAGCAGGGGGACAGGGCCCAACACCGGGGAGCTGTTTTTT. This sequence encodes CASRGTGPNTGELFF.

The CDR3 region is CSVDGGTSGRSTMRQFF. In nucleotides, the CDR3 is TGCAGCGTCGACGGCGGGACTAGCGGGAGATCGACAATGAGGCAGTTCTTC. The chain combines TRBV29-1 with TRBJ2-1; TRBD2 matches 14 bases. J lost 12 bases, V lost 6 bases, and 19 bases had no gene match. The CDR3 consists of 17 residues. Per the germline V gene, CDR1 is SQVTM and CDR2 is ANQGSEA.

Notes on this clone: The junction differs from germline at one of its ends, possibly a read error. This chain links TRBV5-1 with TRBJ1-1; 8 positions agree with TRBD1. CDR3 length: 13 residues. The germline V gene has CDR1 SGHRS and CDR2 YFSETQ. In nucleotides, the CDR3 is TGCGCCAGCAGTTTGGACAGGGACACTGAAGCTTTCTTT. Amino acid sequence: CASSLDRDTEAFF.

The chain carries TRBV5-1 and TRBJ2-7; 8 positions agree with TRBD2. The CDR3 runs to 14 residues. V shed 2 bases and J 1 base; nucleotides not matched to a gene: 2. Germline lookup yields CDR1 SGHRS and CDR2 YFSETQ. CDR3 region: CASSFTSGSYEQYF. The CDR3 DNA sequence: TGCGCCAGCAGCTTCACTAGCGGTTCCTACGAGCAGTACTTC.